These 12 T cell receptor beta chains share one sample of origin, sequenced in a study of early T cells in non-severe SARS-CoV-2 infection. TCRdb passed the 5' RACE reads through MiXCR, listing each CDR3 protein once. This table holds tens of thousands of distinct CDR3 sequences, 10% to 15% found once. Sequencing was carried out using whole blood. The source of these receptors is an adult who was a healthcare worker with PCR-confirmed SARS-CoV-2 infection or an uninfected control (not recorded which).

This clonotype was seen more than once but under ten times. The V gene is TRBV27, the J gene TRBJ1-1; TRBD1 matches 7 bases. This CDR3 region has 13 residues. CDR1 and CDR2 (germline): MNHEY, SMNVEV (reference sequence). Unmatched junction bases numbered 8, after V lost 9 bases and J lost 4 bases. The CDR3 coding sequence is TGTGCCAGTCGGACAGGAATTTTCACTGAAGCTTTCTTT. Protein product: CASRTGIFTEAFF.

This clonotype showed up many times. V gene TRBV6-4 combines with J gene TRBJ2-3; 8 bases align to TRBD2. The V gene end was trimmed by 4 bases and the J gene end by 0 bases; junction bases not matched to a gene: 3. CDR1 is MRHNA, CDR2 SNTAGT, per germline. The CDR3 spans 15 residues. In DNA, the CDR3 is TGTGCCAGCAGTGTATCTAGCGGGAGCACAGATACGCAGTATTTT. This gives the protein CASSVSSGSTDTQYF.

This clonotype was counted ten times or more. V and J are TRBV20-1 and TRBJ2-1; TRBD2 agrees at 9 bases. J was trimmed by 5 bases and V by 3 bases; bases with no gene match: 2. CDR1 is DFQATT and CDR2 is SNEGSKA in the germline V gene (reference sequence). CDR3 length: 13 amino acids. In DNA form, the CDR3 reads TGCAGTGCTAGGGGCGGGAGGGACAATGAGCAGTTCTTC. It translates to CSARGGRDNEQFF.

This clonotype has only a few counts. This chain connects TRBV30 to TRBJ2-1; D remains unclear. The CDR3 length is 13 residues. From germline, CDR1 is GTSNPN and CDR2 SVGIG (reference sequence). With 4 bases removed from V and 9 bases from J, the gap between germline ends came to 16 bases. The chain's CDR3 is CAWIARRWGEQFF. The CDR3 DNA reads TGTGCCTGGATCGCTCGGCGCTGGGGTGAGCAGTTCTTC.

This clonotype came up a few times. The chain combines TRBV7-8 with TRBJ1-5, with 7 bases that match TRBD1. The CDR3 covers 16 residues. The junction had 7 bases not matched to a gene; V was cut back by 5 bases and J by 0 bases. Germline V gives CDR1 SGHVS, CDR2 FQNEAQ. The CDR3 DNA reads TGTGCCAGCAGCACTCGACAGGGTAATAGCAATCAGCCCCAGCATTTT. As protein: CASSTRQGNSNQPQHF.

This chain connects TRBV28 to TRBJ1-2; D is ambiguous. This CDR3 is built from 16 residues. CDR1 is MDHEN, CDR2 SYDVKM, per germline. Trimming stripped 6 bases from V and 3 bases from J, with 20 bases between. CDR3 protein: CASRVTGGIGDYGYTF. CDR3 DNA: TGTGCCAGCAGAGTAACGGGTGGGATTGGGGACTATGGCTACACCTTC.

This sequence joins TRBV7-2 and TRBJ2-3; D is ambiguous. This CDR3 contains 10 residues. V was pared by 8 bases and J by 5 bases, with 5 bases between. Germline V gene sequence: CDR1 SGHTA, CDR2 FQGNSA. CDR3 loop: CASGRDTQYF. CDR3 coding DNA: TGTGCCAGCGGTAGAGATACGCAGTATTTT.

This clonotype was seen at least ten times. This chain connects TRBV9 to TRBJ2-7; TRBD1 aligns across 9 bases. In germline, CDR1 is SGDLS, CDR2 YYNGEE. The CDR3 extends over 15 amino acids. Losses at the gene ends were 0 bases for V and 4 bases for J; bases not matched to a gene: 5. CDR3 residues: CASSVASDRGYEQYF. The DNA for the CDR3 is TGTGCCAGCAGCGTAGCAAGTGACAGGGGGTACGAGCAGTACTTC.

V gene TRBV28 combines with J gene TRBJ1-1, with 10 bases that match TRBD1. CDR1 MDHEN and CDR2 SYDVKM come from the germline V gene. The CDR3 is 16 residues long. The V gene end was trimmed by 10 bases and the J gene end by 4 bases; junction bases not matched to a gene: 15. The chain's CDR3 is CATAPLRQGAVTEAFF. The CDR3 bases are TGTGCCACGGCGCCACTTCGACAGGGGGCGGTCACTGAAGCTTTCTTT.

The chain couples TRBV7-2 to TRBJ2-2; perhaps TRBD1 as D (5 bases). Germline V gene sequence: CDR1 SGHTA, CDR2 FQGNSA. CDR3 size: 17 residues. V dropped 1 base and J dropped 0 bases, with 12 bases sitting between them. The CDR3 protein is CASSLDGWGSNTGELFF. In DNA form, the CDR3 reads TGTGCCAGCAGCTTAGATGGTTGGGGCTCGAACACCGGGGAGCTGTTTTTT.

This clonotype was recorded a few times. The rearrangement uses TRBV6-2 or TRBV6-3 and TRBJ2-5, with 7 nucleotides matching TRBD2. After removal of 0 bases from V and 5 bases from J, the junction contained 6 bases not matched to a gene. This CDR3 has 15 residues. Germline CDR1 reads MNHEY; CDR2 reads SVGEGT. The CDR3 loop is CASSYSAGDLETQYF. The CDR3, as DNA: TGTGCCAGCAGTTACTCGGCGGGGGACTTGGAGACCCAGTACTTC.

This clonotype has at least ten counts. This chain links TRBV29-1 with TRBJ2-3; TRBD1 or TRBD2 may be the D gene (5 bases each). The germline V gene encodes CDR1 SQVTM and CDR2 ANQGSEA. The CDR3 covers 15 residues. The V end lost 6 bases, the J end lost 0 bases, and 16 bases lay between the germline ends. This CDR3 reads CSVDQSGGSTDTQYF. In DNA, the CDR3 is TGCAGCGTCGATCAATCTGGGGGAAGCACAGATACGCAGTATTTT.